A single sample is the source of the 28 T cell receptor beta chains below, sequenced in a study of blood T cell repertoires in COVID-19. Using immunoSEQ multiplex PCR, the repertoire was profiled, and TCRdb retains in-frame clones only, with some absent. Of 200,000 to 250,000 clones in the sample, approximately 85% are singletons; the top ten hold around 10%. The sequencing sample was made of PBMCs or T cells enriched from blood (not recorded which). These receptor sequences come from a woman in her fifties or sixties with acute COVID-19.

The V call is TRBV6-4, the J call TRBJ2-1, with TRBD1 matching 10 bases. Germline loops: CDR1 MRHNA, CDR2 SNTAGT. The CDR3 runs 15 residues. V shed 4 bases, J shed 6 bases, and the junction held 6 bases outside the gene matches. The CDR3 region is CASSVGTGVLNEQFF. CDR3 sequence (DNA): TGTGCCAGCAGTGTCGGGACAGGGGTGCTCAATGAGCAGTTCTTC.

The gene calls are TRBV2 and TRBJ1-5, with a weak D call TRBD1 (5 bases). Trimming left V 6 bases short and J 8 bases short, with 11 bases between. This CDR3 spans 12 amino acids. Germline V gives CDR1 SNHLY, CDR2 FYNNEI. CDR3 in DNA: TGTGCCAGCAGGGAGGGGTGGGAGCCCCAGCATTTT. Translated, it gives CASREGWEPQHF.

This clone was seen a handful of times. The V and J genes are TRBV25-1 and TRBJ1-2; no firm D call. The germline V and J ends were trimmed by 3 bases and 6 bases, with 14 bases remaining between them. Germline V gives CDR1 MGHDK, CDR2 SYGVNS. This CDR3 spans 14 amino acids. The CDR3, as DNA: TGTGCCAGCAGTGAGGGAGTCGGTATTAATGGCTACACCTTC. This translates into CASSEGVGINGYTF.

This clone has more than one count but fewer than ten. The J gene is TRBJ1-2, the V gene TRBV3-1 (or the pseudogene TRBV3-2); possible D gene TRBD1, 5 bases. The V and J ends lost 8 bases and 4 bases respectively, with 14 bases between them. Germline V CDR1 and CDR2: LGHDT, YNNKEL (reference sequence). This CDR3 region has 13 residues. CDR3 DNA: TGTGCCAGCGCGAGTGGGGGGTCCTATGGCTACACCTTC. Amino acid sequence: CASASGGSYGYTF.

The CDR3: CASSRGQGEYGYTF. CDR3 in DNA: TGCGCCAGCAGCCGCGGACAGGGAGAATATGGCTACACCTTC. V gene TRBV5-1 combines with J gene TRBJ1-2; TRBD1 matches 8 bases. With 4 bases clipped from V and 5 bases from J, the junction kept 7 bases outside the gene matches. The CDR3 consists of 14 residues. In germline, CDR1 is SGHRS, CDR2 YFSETQ.

The gene calls are TRBV29-1 and TRBJ2-1; 7 nucleotides align to TRBD2. With V trimmed by 3 bases and J by 2 bases, 4 bases remained unmatched. CDR3 length: 14 residues. Germline CDR1 SQVTM, CDR2 ANQGSEA. The CDR3 coding sequence is TGCAGCGTTGAGGCGGGGGTTACCTACAATGAGCAGTTCTTC. Its translation is CSVEAGVTYNEQFF.

This rearrangement joins TRBV6-5 to TRBJ1-6; D unresolved. Germline CDR1 and CDR2: MNHEY and SVGAGI. The CDR3 has 15 residues. V lost 0 bases, J lost 8 bases, and 11 bases lay in between. CDR3 loop: CASSYSRAWDSPLHF. The CDR3 bases are TGTGCCAGCAGTTACTCGAGGGCTTGGGATTCACCCCTCCACTTT.

The gene calls are TRBV19 and TRBJ2-3, with 9 positions matching TRBD1. V dropped 4 bases and J dropped 6; count of bases not matched to a gene: 5. Germline-derived CDR1 and CDR2 are LNHDA and SQIVND (reference sequence). There are 14 residues in the CDR3. The CDR3 nucleotides are TGTGCCAGTAGTAGGACAGGGGTTGATGATACGCAGTATTTT. This translates into CASSRTGVDDTQYF.

The chain carries TRBV10-3 and TRBJ1-3; D is possibly TRBD1 (6 bases). The CDR3 is made up of 12 amino acids. Trimming shortened V by 10 bases and J by 10 bases, and 17 bases separated the two germline ends. Germline CDR1 ENHRY, CDR2 SYGVKD. Here the CDR3 reads CATWNRAPTIYF. The CDR3 region has the DNA TGTGCCACCTGGAACAGGGCTCCAACCATATATTTT.

The gene calls are TRBV30 and TRBJ1-3, with D unclear. V lost 5 bases and J lost 0, with 8 bases in between. This CDR3 contains 13 residues. From germline, CDR1 is GTSNPN and CDR2 SVGIG (reference sequence). Here the CDR3 reads CAWGYNSGNTIYF. The DNA of the CDR3 is TGTGCCTGGGGATACAACTCTGGAAACACCATATATTTT. Filled out from reference TRBV30 and TRBJ1-3, the complete variable domain reads SQTIHQWPATLVQPVGSPLSLECTVEGTSNPNLYWYRQAAGRGLQLLFYSVGIGQISSEVPQNLSASRPQDRQFILSSKKLLLSDSGFYLCAWGYNSGNTIYFGEGSWLTVV.

The chain uses TRBV19 and TRBJ1-5; TRBD1 matches at 9 bases. The germline V gene has CDR1 LNHDA and CDR2 SQIVND (reference sequence). The J segment lost 6 bases and the V segment lost 11 bases, leaving 11 bases of the junction unmatched. The CDR3 totals 14 residues. CDR3 loop: CASTTGGNAQPQHF. CDR3 nucleotides: TGTGCCTCCACGACAGGGGGGAATGCTCAGCCCCAGCATTTT.

The chain links TRBV6-6 to TRBJ2-7, with TRBD1 matching 10 bases. Losses at the gene ends were 6 bases for V and 6 bases for J; bases not matched to a gene: 5. This CDR3 has 13 amino acids. Germline V gives CDR1 MNHNY, CDR2 SVGAGI (reference sequence). The CDR3 spells CASSPGTGVEQYF. CDR3 in DNA: TGTGCCAGCAGCCCCGGGACAGGGGTCGAGCAGTACTTC.

This clone showed up just a few times. The V gene is TRBV5-4, the J gene TRBJ1-4; perhaps TRBD1 as D (5 bases). The CDR3 consists of 14 residues. The germline V and J ends were trimmed by 0 bases and 8 bases, with 11 bases remaining between them. CDR1 and CDR2 from the germline V gene are SGHNT and YYREEE (reference sequence). CDR3: CASSLERGNEKLFF. CDR3 nucleotide sequence: TGTGCCAGCAGCTTGGAAAGGGGCAACGAAAAACTGTTTTTT.

The V and J genes are TRBV30 and TRBJ2-3; 7 bases align to TRBD2. Germline V gives CDR1 GTSNPN, CDR2 SVGIG (reference sequence). The CDR3 runs 16 residues. The V segment lost 6 bases and the J segment 2 bases; nucleotides outside the gene matches: 14. The CDR3 DNA reads as TGTGCCTGCCTACTGCGGGGGAGGGTTTACACAGATACGCAGTATTTT. Translating it yields CACLLRGRVYTDTQYF.

This chain links TRBV7-2 with TRBJ2-5; 10 bases are shared with TRBD2. The V gene's germline CDR1 is SGHTA and CDR2 FQGNSA. This CDR3 is built from 18 residues. The trim removed 2 bases at V and 9 bases at J, leaving 18 bases unmatched. The CDR3: CASSLKFSSGGAFLSQYF. The DNA for the CDR3 is TGTGCCAGCAGCTTAAAGTTCTCCAGCGGGGGGGCCTTTTTGTCCCAGTACTTC.

In this sample, this clone turned up a few times. This chain links TRBV4-3 with TRBJ2-5, with 7 bases matching TRBD2. V lost 0 bases and J lost 4; bases outside the gene matches: 5. The length of the CDR3 is 15 residues. Germline values: CDR1 LGHNA, CDR2 YSLEER. Here the CDR3 reads CASSQDWGGRETQYF. DNA for the CDR3: TGCGCCAGCAGCCAAGATTGGGGGGGACGAGAGACCCAGTACTTC.

The gene calls are TRBV3-1 (or the pseudogene TRBV3-2) and TRBJ1-2; D not certain. Trimming removed 0 bases from V and 4 bases from J, with 15 bases in between. Germline V lookup: CDR1 LGHDT, CDR2 YNNKEL (reference sequence). CDR3 size: 16 residues. CDR3 protein: CASSQDRAGRFYGYTF. DNA of the CDR3: TGTGCCAGCAGCCAAGATCGGGCGGGCCGGTTCTATGGCTACACCTTC.

J is TRBJ1-5 and V is TRBV28; D ambiguous. The germline V and J ends were trimmed by 7 bases and 0 bases, with 10 bases remaining between them. Germline-derived CDR1 and CDR2 are MDHEN and SYDVKM. CDR3 length: 14 residues. CDR3 in DNA: TGTGCCAGCACGTCCCTCTATAGCAATCAGCCCCAGCATTTT. Translated: CASTSLYSNQPQHF.

This clone occurred a few times. J is TRBJ2-1 and V is TRBV6-5; 10 bases are a match to TRBD2. J was trimmed by 9 bases and V by 3 bases; bases with no gene match: 8. CDR1 is MNHEY and CDR2 is SVGAGI in the germline V gene. This CDR3 is 15 amino acids long. The CDR3 protein is CASSYLAGVLSEQFF. The CDR3, as DNA: TGTGCCAGCAGTTATCTAGCGGGGGTCCTCAGTGAGCAGTTCTTC.

The chain combines TRBV9 with TRBJ1-1; tentatively, D is TRBD1 (5 bases). The CDR3 loop spans 15 amino acids. Germline CDR1 and CDR2: SGDLS and YYNGEE. With 5 bases removed from V and 0 bases from J, the gap between germline ends came to 14 bases. CDR3 nucleotides: TGTGCCAGCAGTCGACAGTCTAACATGAACACTGAAGCTTTCTTT. It encodes CASSRQSNMNTEAFF. The whole variable domain, remainder taken from reference TRBV9 and TRBJ1-1, is DSGVTQTPKHLITATGQRVTLRCSPRSGDLSVYWYQQSLDQGLQFLIQYYNGEERAKGNILERFSAQQFPDLHSELNLSSLELGDSALYFCASSRQSNMNTEAFFGQGTRLTVV.

V gene TRBV27 combines with J gene TRBJ1-2; 11 bases fit TRBD1. The germline V gene encodes CDR1 MNHEY and CDR2 SMNVEV (reference sequence). This CDR3 spans 15 amino acids. With V trimmed by 3 bases and J by 7 bases, 7 bases remained unmatched. The CDR3 sequence is CASSFSGQGAGGYTF. The DNA of the CDR3 is TGTGCCAGCAGTTTTTCAGGACAGGGGGCAGGTGGCTACACCTTC.

The table lists this clone with a count of one. The V call is TRBV12-3 or TRBV12-4, the J call TRBJ2-3; D call uncertain. The CDR3 loop spans 13 amino acids. V lost 7 bases and J 5 bases, leaving 13 bases between the germline ends. The CDR3 DNA is TGTGCCAGCATGCAATACTTTGAAGATACGCAGTATTTT. Translating it yields CASMQYFEDTQYF.

The genes are TRBV3-1 (or the pseudogene TRBV3-2) and TRBJ1-1, with 8 bases that match TRBD1. J gave up 1 base and V 4 bases, and 5 bases lay outside the gene matches. Looked up from germline, CDR1 is LGHDT and CDR2 is YNNKEL (reference sequence). This CDR3 comprises 15 residues. The CDR3 region has the DNA TGTGCCAGCAGCCCGGGACAGGCTACGAACACTGAAGCTTTCTTT. Translation gives CASSPGQATNTEAFF.

The chain employs TRBV19 and TRBJ2-5, with D possibly matching TRBD2 (5 bases). The V gene's germline CDR1 is LNHDA and CDR2 SQIVND (reference sequence). The CDR3 is made up of 15 amino acids. Trimming took off 4 bases at V and 5 bases at J, with 17 bases between the two ends. As DNA, the CDR3 is TGTGCCAGTAGTACCCGCCTTGTGTCGGGGGAGACCCAGTACTTC. Translated: CASSTRLVSGETQYF.

This clone was seen a few times. V gene TRBV19 combines with J gene TRBJ1-2; 12 bases match TRBD1. Losses at the gene ends were 6 bases for V and 5 bases for J; bases not matched to a gene: 10. This CDR3 has 16 residues. Per germline, CDR1 LNHDA and CDR2 SQIVND (reference sequence). Here the CDR3 reads CASRSIGTGGKYGYTF. CDR3 nucleotides: TGTGCCAGTAGAAGTATCGGGACAGGGGGCAAGTATGGCTACACCTTC.

The chain uses TRBV6-5 and TRBJ1-6; D possibly corresponds to TRBD1 (5 bases). The CDR3 consists of 14 residues. The germline gives CDR1 MNHEY, CDR2 SVGAGI. V shed 2 bases and J shed 10 bases, with 12 bases lying between them. Here the CDR3 reads CASSYGGLGSPLHF. In DNA, the CDR3 is TGTGCCAGCAGTTACGGGGGGTTAGGGTCACCCCTCCACTTT.

The gene calls are TRBV11-2 and TRBJ1-1; weak D call: TRBD1 (6 bases). The germline V gene has CDR1 SGHAT and CDR2 FQNNGV. The CDR3 consists of 15 residues. Trimming left V 4 bases short and J 1 base short, with 13 bases between. The CDR3 is CASSSFRGTNTEAFF. The CDR3, as DNA: TGTGCCAGCAGCTCGTTCAGGGGAACGAACACTGAAGCTTTCTTT.

The rearrangement uses TRBV6-2 or TRBV6-3 and TRBJ2-1, with D unresolved. This CDR3 comprises 13 residues. The germline CDR1 and CDR2 sequences are MNHEY and SVGEGT. V lost 0 bases to trimming and J lost 6 bases, with 6 bases between them. The CDR3: CASSYSIGNEQFF. CDR3 nucleotide sequence: TGTGCCAGCAGTTACTCGATCGGCAATGAGCAGTTCTTC.